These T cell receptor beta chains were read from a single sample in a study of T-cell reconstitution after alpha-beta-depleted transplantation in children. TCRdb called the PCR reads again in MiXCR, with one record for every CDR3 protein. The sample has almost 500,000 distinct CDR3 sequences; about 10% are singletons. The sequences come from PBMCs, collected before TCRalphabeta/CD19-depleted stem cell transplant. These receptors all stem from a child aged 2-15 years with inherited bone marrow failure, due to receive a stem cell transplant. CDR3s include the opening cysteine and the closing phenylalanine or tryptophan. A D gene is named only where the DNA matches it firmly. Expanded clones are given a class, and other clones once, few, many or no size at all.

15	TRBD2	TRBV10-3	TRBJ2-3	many	TGTGCCCCGAGGACTAGCGCGACTAGCACAGATACGCAGTATTTT	CAPRTSATSTDTQYF
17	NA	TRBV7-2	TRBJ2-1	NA	TGTGCCAGCAGCTTAGGTGTTAGAGGACAGACGATAAATGAGCAGTTCTTC	CASSLGVRGQTINEQFF
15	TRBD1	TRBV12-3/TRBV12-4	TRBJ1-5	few	TGTGCCAGCAGTTCTGCCGGGACAGGGGACCAGCCCCAGCATTTT	CASSSAGTGDQPQHF
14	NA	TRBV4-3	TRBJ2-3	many	TGCGCCAGCAGCCAAGATCCCCAAGCAGATACGCAGTATTTT	CASSQDPQADTQYF
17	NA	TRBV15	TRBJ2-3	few	TGTGCCACCAGCAGAGATCGGTATAGGTCTAGCACAGATACGCAGTATTTT	CATSRDRYRSSTDTQYF
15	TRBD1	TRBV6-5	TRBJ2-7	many	TGTGCCAGCCCTACGTGGCAGGGGGCCTCCTACGAGCAGTACTTC	CASPTWQGASYEQYF
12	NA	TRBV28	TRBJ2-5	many	TGTGCCAGCAGCCGAGGGGTGACCCCCCAGTACTTC	CASSRGVTPQYF
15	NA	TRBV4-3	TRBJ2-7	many	TGCGCCAGCAGCCAAGAGTTTGGGCCGGCCTACGAGCAGTACTTC	CASSQEFGPAYEQYF
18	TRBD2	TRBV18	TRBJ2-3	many	TGTGCCAGCTCACAATCGGGACTAGCGGGAGCTAGCACAGATACGCAGTATTTT	CASSQSGLAGASTDTQYF
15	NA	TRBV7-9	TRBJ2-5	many	TGTGCCAGCAGCCCAGTGAACGAGTACCAAGAGACCCAGTACTTC	CASSPVNEYQETQYF
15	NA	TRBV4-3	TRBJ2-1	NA	TGCGCCAGCAGCCAAGGGACGGGAGCGCACAATGAGCAGTTCTTC	CASSQGTGAHNEQFF
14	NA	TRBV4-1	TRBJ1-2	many	TGCGCCAGCAGCCCCCAAGGGGGGCTCTATGGCTACACCTTC	CASSPQGGLYGYTF
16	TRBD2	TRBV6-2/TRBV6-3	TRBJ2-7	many	TGTGCCAGCAGTTACTCGACTAGCGGGGACTCCTACGAGCAGTACTTC	CASSYSTSGDSYEQYF
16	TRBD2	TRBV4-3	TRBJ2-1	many	TGCGCCAGCAGCCAAGTCCCTAGCGGGAGTTCCGATGAGCAGTTCTTC	CASSQVPSGSSDEQFF
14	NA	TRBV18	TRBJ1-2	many	TGTGCCAGCTCACCACGGTCAGCTAACTATGGCTACACCTTC	CASSPRSANYGYTF
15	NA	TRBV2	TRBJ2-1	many	TGTGCCAGCAGGGCGGGACAGCTTTCCTACAATGAGCAGTTCTTC	CASRAGQLSYNEQFF
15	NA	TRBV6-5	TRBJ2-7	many	TGTGCCAGCAGTTATAGTCCGACGACGGGGTACGAGCAGTACTTC	CASSYSPTTGYEQYF
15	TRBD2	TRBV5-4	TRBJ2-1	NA	TGTGCCAGCAGCTTGGCCCAGGGAGGGGACAATGAGCAGTTCTTC	CASSLAQGGDNEQFF
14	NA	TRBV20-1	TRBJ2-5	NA	TGCAGTGCTCCCGACACATACGGAGGGGTGACCCAGTACTTC	CSAPDTYGGVTQYF
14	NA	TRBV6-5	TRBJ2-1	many	TGTGCCAGCAGTTCCGACTTATTATACAATGAGCAGTTCTTC	CASSSDLLYNEQFF
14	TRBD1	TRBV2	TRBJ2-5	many	TGTGCCAGCACCTTGGGACAGGGGATGGAGACCCAGTACTTC	CASTLGQGMETQYF
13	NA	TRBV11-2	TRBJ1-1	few	TGTGCCAGCAGCCCAGGGGCTGGGGCTGAAGCTTTCTTT	CASSPGAGAEAFF
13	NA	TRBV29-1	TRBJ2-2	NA	TGCAGCGTCCTCAGGGTAGGCGCCGGGGAGCTGTTTTTT	CSVLRVGAGELFF
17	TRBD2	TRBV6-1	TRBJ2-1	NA	TGTGCCAGCAGCCACGGGGGGGCTACTCGCTCCTACAATGAGCAGTTCTTC	CASSHGGATRSYNEQFF
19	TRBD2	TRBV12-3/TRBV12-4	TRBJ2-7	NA	TGTGCCCTCTGTTTAGCCCCGAGGACTAGCGGGAGGCGGACCTACGAGCAGTACTTC	CALCLAPRTSGRRTYEQYF
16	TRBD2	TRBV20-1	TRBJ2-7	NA	TGCAGTGCTAGGGAGGCTACTAGCGGGGGTTACTACGAGCAGTACTTC	CSAREATSGGYYEQYF
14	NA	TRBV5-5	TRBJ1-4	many	TGTGCCAGCAGCTGGACCCCAAGGGTTGAAAAACTGTTTTTT	CASSWTPRVEKLFF
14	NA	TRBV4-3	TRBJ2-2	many	TGCGCCAGCAGCCTCGCCCACCACACCGGGGAGCTGTTTTTT	CASSLAHHTGELFF
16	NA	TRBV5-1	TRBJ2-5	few	TGCGCCAGCAGCCCCCAGGGGCGGGCCCAGGGAGAGACCCAGTACTTC	CASSPQGRAQGETQYF
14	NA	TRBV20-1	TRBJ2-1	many	TGCAGTGCTGCCCCGGAGAGCTCCTACAATGAGCAGTTCTTC	CSAAPESSYNEQFF
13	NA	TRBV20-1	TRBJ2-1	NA	TGCAGTGCTAGAGTCGGGAGCACCAATGAGCAGTTCTTC	CSARVGSTNEQFF
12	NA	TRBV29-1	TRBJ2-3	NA	TGCAGCGTTGGTAACCTCAGAAGTACGCAGTATTTT	CSVGNLRSTQYF
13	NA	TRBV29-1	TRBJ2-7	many	TGCAGCGTTGAAGATATGCCAGGGGGGGAGCAGTACTTC	CSVEDMPGGEQYF
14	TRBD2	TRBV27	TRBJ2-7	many	TGTGCCAGCAGTTTCACTAGCGGGAGTGGCGAGCAGTACTTC	CASSFTSGSGEQYF
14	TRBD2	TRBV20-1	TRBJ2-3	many	TGCAGTGCTAGTCGAGCGGGAGACACAGATACGCAGTATTTT	CSASRAGDTDTQYF